Following are 11 T cell receptor beta chains from one sample sequenced in a study of T cell responses to AZD1222 COVID-19 vaccine. Measured with immunoSEQ multiplex PCR; TCRdb has only the in-frame clones, and not every one. The data hold 90,000 to 130,000 clones, with about 90% observed a single time. This specimen consisted of peripheral blood, obtained on day 0 of AZD1222 vaccination. The receptors originated from an adult in good health.

The CDR3 DNA reads as TGTGCCAGCAGGGGCAGCTTAGAAAACACCATATATTTT. Its translation is CASRGSLENTIYF. This chain joins TRBV12-3 or TRBV12-4 and TRBJ1-3; D is uncertain. CDR3 length equals 13 residues. The ends were cut back, 6 bases at V and 6 bases at J, with 12 bases in the middle.

This clone appeared once. J is TRBJ2-7 and V is TRBV28, with D possibly being TRBD2 (5 bases). Deletions cut 2 bases from V and 6 bases from J, with 5 bases between. Germline CDR1 and CDR2: MDHEN and SYDVKM. The length of the CDR3 is 11 residues. The CDR3 DNA reads as TGTGCCAGCAGTTTACGGGGCGAGCAGTACTTC. Its protein product is CASSLRGEQYF. The variable domain in full, completed from reference TRBV28 and TRBJ2-7, reads DVKVTQSSRYLVKRTGEKVFLECVQDMDHENMFWYRQDPGLGLRLIYFSYDVKMKEKGDIPEGYSVSREKKERFSLILESASTNQTSMYLCASSLRGEQYFGPGTRLTVT.

There are a few counts of this clone. The chain joins TRBV30 to TRBJ1-2; the D gene is possibly TRBD1 (6 bases). V lost 3 bases, J lost 2 bases, and 13 bases lay in between. The CDR3 has 14 amino acids. Germline loops: CDR1 GTSNPN, CDR2 SVGIG (reference sequence). CDR3 bases: TGTGCCTGGAGCCCCGGCCAGGGGAACTATGGCTACACCTTC. Protein sequence: CAWSPGQGNYGYTF. The full variable domain, in which reference TRBV30 and TRBJ1-2 provide the parts outside the CDR3, is SQTIHQWPATLVQPVGSPLSLECTVEGTSNPNLYWYRQAAGRGLQLLFYSVGIGQISSEVPQNLSASRPQDRQFILSSKKLLLSDSGFYLCAWSPGQGNYGYTFGSGTRLTVV.

This rearrangement joins TRBV19 to TRBJ1-2; maybe TRBD1 (6 bases). This CDR3 is 13 amino acids long. Trimming removed 6 bases at V and 8 bases at J, with 16 bases between. Germline assignment: CDR1 LNHDA and CDR2 SQIVND (reference sequence). In DNA, the CDR3 is TGTGCCAGTAGGTATCAGGGGAGCGGCGGCTACACCTTC. Translated: CASRYQGSGGYTF.

The V gene is TRBV7-9, the J gene TRBJ1-1; D is unclear. Looked up from germline, CDR1 is SEHNR and CDR2 is FQNEAQ (reference sequence). The V end was cut by 5 bases, the J end by 11 bases, with 9 bases between. This CDR3 contains 10 residues. In DNA form, the CDR3 reads TGTGCCAGCAGCCTCGGCCGCGCTTTCTTT. Translating it yields CASSLGRAFF.

CDR3 coding DNA: TGTGCCAGCAGTGAAGCGGGGGCGGGGGATTACTACGAGCAGTACTTC. Translation gives CASSEAGAGDYYEQYF. V and J are TRBV2 and TRBJ2-7; D might be TRBD2 (7 bases). Trimming removed 0 bases from V and 3 bases from J, with 15 bases in between. The CDR3 runs 16 residues. Germline V gene data show CDR1 as SNHLY and CDR2 as FYNNEI.

The chain couples TRBV28 to TRBJ1-3; D is uncertain. The germline CDR1 and CDR2 sequences are MDHEN and SYDVKM. The CDR3 sequence is 10 residues long. The V end lost 7 bases, the J end lost 13 bases, and 11 bases lay between the germline ends. The CDR3 nucleotides are TGTGCCAGCATGGCTGGTAGTATATATTTT. This codes for CASMAGSIYF.

The chain links TRBV19 to TRBJ1-2, with 8 bases fitting TRBD1. The germline V gene encodes CDR1 LNHDA and CDR2 SQIVND (reference sequence). Trimming took 3 bases from V and 8 from J; bases not matched to a gene: 8. The CDR3 spans 14 residues. CDR3: CASSIGQGVWGYTF. In DNA form, the CDR3 reads TGTGCCAGTAGTATTGGACAGGGCGTTTGGGGCTACACCTTC.

The V and J genes are TRBV9 and TRBJ1-1; D not resolved. Looked up from germline, CDR1 is SGDLS and CDR2 is YYNGEE. The CDR3 runs to 14 residues. V gave up 4 bases and J gave up 0 bases, with 10 bases separating them. The DNA for the CDR3 is TGTGCCAGCAGCTATGACTCCATGAACACTGAAGCTTTCTTT. Translation: CASSYDSMNTEAFF.

V gene TRBV5-4 combines with J gene TRBJ2-6, with 15 bases that match TRBD2. Unmatched junction bases numbered 9, after V lost 4 bases and J lost 4 bases. There are 19 residues in the CDR3. Germline CDR1 SGHNT, CDR2 YYREEE (reference sequence). In DNA, the CDR3 is TGTGCCAGCAGCACCTGGACTAGCGGGGGGGTACCCGGGGCCAACGTCCTGACTTTC. Translation: CASSTWTSGGVPGANVLTF.

This chain uses TRBV24-1 with TRBJ2-1; D perhaps matches TRBD1 (5 bases). From germline, CDR1 is KGHDR and CDR2 SFDVKD. The CDR3 totals 14 residues. V was clipped by 8 bases and J by 1 base, with 11 bases between them. The CDR3 DNA reads TGTGCCACCAACAGCAGGGTATCCTACAATGAGCAGTTCTTC. Translated: CATNSRVSYNEQFF.